The rows below give T cell receptor beta chains drawn from one sample of a study of cytomegalovirus exposure and HLA in healthy donors. TCRdb keeps only in-frame clones here, not all; method: immunoSEQ multiplex PCR. This sample has some 140,000 clones; about four fifths occur once, and the top ten carry approximately 3%. The source material was PBMCs. These receptors came from a female donor in good health and CMV-seronegative. Each CDR3 is given with its conserved first and last residue. Fields, in order: CDR3 length, J gene, clone size, V gene, D gene, CDR3 protein, CDR3 DNA. A D gene is named only where the DNA matches it firmly. For some rows the clone size is stated as once, few or many, or as a class when expanded; others skip it.

16 TRBJ2-5 - TRBV7-7 TRBD2 CASSQNWGGNLKTQYF TGTGCTAGCAGCCAAAACTGGGGGGGAAACTTAAAGACCCAGTACTTC
17 TRBJ2-1 - TRBV4-2 - CASSQARLAGSYNEQFF TGTGCCAGCAGCCAAGCCCGGCTAGCAGGATCCTACAATGAGCAGTTCTTC
17 TRBJ1-3 few TRBV7-9 - CASSSTDAGFSGNTIYF TGTGCCAGCAGCTCAACAGATGCGGGTTTCTCTGGAAACACCATATATTTT
14 TRBJ1-1 - TRBV30 TRBD1 CAWSGGQLNTEAFF TGTGCCTGGAGTGGGGGACAGTTGAACACTGAAGCTTTCTTT
13 TRBJ2-7 once TRBV9 TRBD2 CASTVSGSGEQYF TGTGCCAGCACCGTTAGCGGGTCAGGCGAGCAGTACTTC
17 TRBJ2-7 once TRBV14 TRBD2 CASSQLAGASSAYEQYF TGTGCCAGCAGCCAACTAGCGGGAGCTAGCTCTGCCTACGAGCAGTACTTC
16 TRBJ2-4 few TRBV6-6 - CASSYSWEEAKNIQYF TGTGCCAGCAGTTACTCGTGGGAGGAGGCCAAAAACATTCAGTACTTC
13 TRBJ1-2 few TRBV5-6 - CASGRSPNYGYTF TGTGCCAGCGGGCGCAGCCCTAACTATGGCTACACCTTC
14 TRBJ2-7 - TRBV6-5 - CASSSDGGLGEQYF TGTGCCAGCAGTTCGGATGGAGGGCTGGGCGAGCAGTACTTC
18 TRBJ2-6 few TRBV5-6 TRBD1 CASSVRQGLSSGANVLTF TGTGCCAGCAGCGTACGACAGGGGCTAAGCTCTGGGGCCAACGTCCTGACTTTC
13 TRBJ1-1 - TRBV7-2 - CASSLYGRTGAFF TGTGCCAGCAGCTTATACGGACGGACTGGGGCTTTCTTT
14 TRBJ2-7 - TRBV7-2 TRBD2 CASSQTSGSYEQYF TGTGCCAGCAGCCAAACTAGCGGATCATACGAGCAGTACTTC
13 TRBJ2-1 - TRBV2 - CASTEAPSGEQFF TGTGCCAGCACCGAAGCCCCGTCGGGGGAGCAGTTCTTC
14 TRBJ2-7 once TRBV19 TRBD1 CASSLGQGTYEQYF TGTGCCAGTAGCCTCGGACAGGGGACGTACGAGCAGTACTTC
14 TRBJ2-7 - TRBV27 TRBD1 CASSWDRDSYEQYF TGTGCCAGCAGTTGGGACAGGGACTCCTACGAGCAGTACTTC
15 TRBJ2-1 few TRBV11-2 - CASSWDWARNNEQFF TGTGCCAGCAGCTGGGACTGGGCAAGGAACAATGAGCAGTTCTTC
14 TRBJ1-1 once TRBV7-9 TRBD1 CAAGGQEAPAEAFF TGTGCCGCTGGGGGACAGGAGGCTCCAGCTGAAGCTTTCTTT
13 TRBJ2-7 - TRBV7-6 - CASSLSSSYEQYF TGTGCCAGCAGCTTATCGTCTTCCTACGAGCAGTACTTC
14 TRBJ2-7 - TRBV6-5 - CASRRHYQGDQQYF TGTGCCAGCAGGCGCCATTACCAGGGTGACCAGCAGTACTTC
13 TRBJ1-2 - TRBV18 - CASSPRAGDGYTF TGTGCCAGCTCACCACGAGCAGGGGATGGCTACACCTTC
15 TRBJ2-7 - TRBV11-3 - CASSLEGGLSYEQYF TGTGCCAGCAGCTTAGAAGGCGGCCTCTCCTACGAGCAGTACTTC
13 TRBJ2-3 - TRBV30 - CACLDGFGDTQYF TGTGCCTGTTTAGATGGCTTCGGGGATACGCAGTATTTT
16 TRBJ2-7 - TRBV11-2 - CASSASQGPLLYEQYF TGTGCCAGCAGCGCTTCACAGGGTCCCCTCCTGTACGAGCAGTACTTC
15 TRBJ2-6 - TRBV4-1 - CASTGRAAGANVLTF TGCGCCAGCACAGGTCGCGCCGCGGGGGCCAACGTCCTGACTTTC
13 TRBJ1-1 few TRBV30 - CAWSVRGGAEAFF TGTGCCTGGAGTGTACGGGGGGGGGCTGAAGCTTTCTTT
16 TRBJ2-1 - TRBV28 TRBD1 CASRAPGQGAINEQFF TGTGCCAGCAGGGCTCCGGGACAGGGGGCTATCAATGAGCAGTTCTTC
13 TRBJ2-7 once TRBV19 - CASSPDSPYEQYF TGTGCCAGTAGTCCAGACAGTCCCTACGAGCAGTACTTC
15 TRBJ2-2 - TRBV5-1 TRBD1 CASSQERQGAGELFF TGCGCCAGCAGCCAAGAGCGACAGGGGGCCGGGGAGCTGTTTTTT
17 TRBJ2-2 - TRBV7-9 TRBD2 CASSLATSGRNTGELFF TGTGCCAGCAGCTTAGCAACCAGCGGGAGAAACACCGGGGAGCTGTTTTTT
18 TRBJ2-3 - TRBV25-1 TRBD2 CASSEEGSGGPSTDTQYF TGTGCCAGCAGTGAAGAAGGTAGCGGGGGACCTAGCACAGATACGCAGTATTTT
15 TRBJ1-6 - TRBV2 - CASRVSGRGSSPLHF TGTGCCAGCAGGGTCAGTGGGAGAGGCAGTTCACCCCTCCACTTT
13 TRBJ1-1 - TRBV30 - CAWSVHKNTEAFF TGTGCCTGGAGTGTACATAAGAACACTGAAGCTTTCTTT
13 TRBJ1-1 - TRBV19 - CASSTTGNTEAFF TGTGCCAGTAGTACCACAGGGAACACTGAAGCTTTCTTT
14 TRBJ1-4 - TRBV19 - CASRLGGGNEKLFF TGTGCCAGTAGGCTCGGGGGAGGTAATGAAAAACTGTTTTTT
15 TRBJ1-5 - TRBV4-1 - CASSHPQTGNQPQHF TGCGCCAGCAGCCACCCCCAAACGGGCAATCAGCCCCAGCATTTT
14 TRBJ1-4 once TRBV7-2 TRBD1 CASSADRVQEKLFF TGTGCCAGCAGCGCGGACAGGGTACAGGAAAAACTGTTTTTT
14 TRBJ2-5 - TRBV2 TRBD1 CASTRQGDGETQYF TGTGCCAGCACACGACAGGGGGACGGAGAGACCCAGTACTTC
15 TRBJ2-5 - TRBV4-3 - CASSQDIGDQETQYF TGCGCCAGCAGCCAAGATATAGGGGACCAAGAGACCCAGTACTTC
13 TRBJ1-1 once TRBV7-9 - CASSTREAGEAFF TGTGCCAGCAGCACCCGGGAGGCGGGTGAAGCTTTCTTT
17 TRBJ2-2 - TRBV5-4 TRBD2 CASTPSGTSGLIGELFF TGTGCCAGCACCCCATCGGGGACTAGCGGATTAATCGGGGAGCTGTTTTTT
13 TRBJ1-1 few TRBV2 TRBD1 CASKTGGWTEAFF TGTGCCAGCAAGACAGGGGGCTGGACTGAAGCTTTCTTT
16 TRBJ2-5 - TRBV4-1 TRBD2 CASSQALAGDSETQYF TGCGCCAGCAGCCAAGCATTAGCGGGGGATTCCGAGACCCAGTACTTC
12 TRBJ1-5 few TRBV27 TRBD1 CASGTAGRPQHF TGTGCCAGCGGGACAGCCGGACGACCCCAGCATTTT
15 TRBJ2-2 - TRBV13 - CASSSTEFGTGELFF TGTGCCAGCAGCTCGACAGAATTCGGGACCGGGGAGCTGTTTTTT
15 TRBJ2-1 - TRBV9 TRBD2 CASSPSGGNYNEQFF TGTGCCAGCAGCCCGAGCGGGGGTAACTACAATGAGCAGTTCTTC
14 TRBJ1-6 - TRBV30 - CAWSIGGSNSPLHF TGTGCCTGGAGCATAGGGGGTTCTAATTCACCCCTCCACTTT
15 TRBJ2-3 once TRBV10-2 - CASSEGSGFTDTQYF TGCGCCAGCAGTGAAGGTAGCGGCTTCACAGATACGCAGTATTTT
16 TRBJ2-1 - TRBV5-4 - CASSTKREKGYNEQFF TGTGCCAGCAGTACGAAACGGGAGAAGGGCTACAATGAGCAGTTCTTC
17 TRBJ2-5 - TRBV7-6 TRBD2 CASSSGLAGGLGETQYF TGTGCCAGCAGCTCAGGGTTAGCGGGGGGGCTTGGAGAGACCCAGTACTTC
15 TRBJ2-7 - TRBV7-3 TRBD2 CASSLAGGESYEQYF TGTGCCAGCAGCTTAGCCGGGGGGGAGTCCTACGAGCAGTACTTC